The entry that follows covers one T cell receptor (beta chain) sequence. What it recognizes is unknown. This table comes from immunoSEQ multiplex PCR, and its TCRdb copy is limited to in-frame clones, with some not included. The sample has under 40,000 clones; 87% are singletons. The data stem from a study of T cells in localized non-small cell lung cancer. Findings and caveats of the study: In uninvolved adjacent lung, T cell clonality reached its highest value, exceeding tumor. Greater blood T cell density accompanied longer overall survival.

The TCR was taken from a man aged 35-75 years with stage III lung adenocarcinoma. The source was peripheral blood mononuclear cells, collected before any cancer treatment.

CDR3 sequence reads: CASIRYNGGTVFYF. The CDR3 bases are TGTGCCAGCATACGGTATAATGGGGGGACAGTTTTTTACTTC. V usage is TRBV6-6 and J usage is TRBJ2-7, with D possibly TRBD1 on 7 matching bases. The CDR3 runs 14 residues. Germline V lookup: CDR1 MNHNY, CDR2 SVGAGI (reference sequence). V was cut by 7 bases and J by 13 bases, with 26 bases left in between.